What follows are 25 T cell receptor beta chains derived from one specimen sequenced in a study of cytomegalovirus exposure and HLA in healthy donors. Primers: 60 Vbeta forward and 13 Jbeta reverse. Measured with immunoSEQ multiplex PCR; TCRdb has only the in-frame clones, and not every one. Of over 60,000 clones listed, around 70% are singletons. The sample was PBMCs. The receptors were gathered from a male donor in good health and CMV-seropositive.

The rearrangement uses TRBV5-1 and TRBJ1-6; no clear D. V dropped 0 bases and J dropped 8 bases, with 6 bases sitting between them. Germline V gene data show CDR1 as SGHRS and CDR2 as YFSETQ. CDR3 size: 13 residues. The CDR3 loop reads CASSLAPDSPLHF. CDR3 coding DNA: TGCGCCAGCAGCTTGGCCCCTGATTCACCCCTCCACTTT.

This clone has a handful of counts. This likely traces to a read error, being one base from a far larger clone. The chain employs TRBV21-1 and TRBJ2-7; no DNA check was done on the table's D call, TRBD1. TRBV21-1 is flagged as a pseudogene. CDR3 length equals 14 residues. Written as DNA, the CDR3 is TGTGCCAGCCCCGGAGGGACAGACACCTACGAGCATTACTTC. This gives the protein CASPGGTDTYEHYF.

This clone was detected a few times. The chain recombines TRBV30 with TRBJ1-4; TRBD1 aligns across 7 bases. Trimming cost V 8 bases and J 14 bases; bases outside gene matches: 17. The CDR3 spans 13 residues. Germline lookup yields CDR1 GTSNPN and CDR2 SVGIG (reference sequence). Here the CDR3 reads CAGSRQGGTGLFF. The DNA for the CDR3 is TGTGCCGGTAGTAGACAGGGAGGAACGGGGCTGTTTTTT. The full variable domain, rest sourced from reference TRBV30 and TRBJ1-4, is SQTIHQWPATLVQPVGSPLSLECTVEGTSNPNLYWYRQAAGRGLQLLFYSVGIGQISSEVPQNLSASRPQDRQFILSSKKLLLSDSGFYLCAGSRQGGTGLFFGSGTQLSVL.

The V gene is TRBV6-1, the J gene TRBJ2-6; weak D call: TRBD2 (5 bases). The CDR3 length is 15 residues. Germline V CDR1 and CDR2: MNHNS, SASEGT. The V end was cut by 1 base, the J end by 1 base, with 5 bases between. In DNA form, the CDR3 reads TGTGCCAGCAGTGAAGGCGGGTCTGGGGCCAACGTCCTGACTTTC. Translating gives CASSEGGSGANVLTF.

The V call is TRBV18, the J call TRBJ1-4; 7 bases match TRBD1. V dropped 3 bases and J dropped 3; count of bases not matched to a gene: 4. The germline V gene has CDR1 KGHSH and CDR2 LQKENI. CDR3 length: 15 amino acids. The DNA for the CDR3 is TGTGCCAGCTCACCTCCGGGACAGCCTAATGAAAAACTGTTTTTT. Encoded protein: CASSPPGQPNEKLFF.

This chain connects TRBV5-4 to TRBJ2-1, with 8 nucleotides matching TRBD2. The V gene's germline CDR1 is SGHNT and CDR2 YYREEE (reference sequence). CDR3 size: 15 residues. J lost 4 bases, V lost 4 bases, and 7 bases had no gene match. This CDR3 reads CASSLSGGSYNEQFF. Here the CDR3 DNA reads TGTGCCAGCAGCCTGTCGGGGGGGTCATACAATGAGCAGTTCTTC.

CDR3 bases: TGTGCCAGCAGCTTTGGCCGGGTGGGGACAGGGGGCGCAGATACGCAGTATTTT. Translated, it gives CASSFGRVGTGGADTQYF. The rearrangement links TRBV7-9 to TRBJ2-3, with TRBD1 identical over 12 bases. J gave up 4 bases and V 3 bases, and 11 bases lay outside the gene matches. Germline V gene sequence: CDR1 SEHNR, CDR2 FQNEAQ (reference sequence). The CDR3 loop spans 18 amino acids.

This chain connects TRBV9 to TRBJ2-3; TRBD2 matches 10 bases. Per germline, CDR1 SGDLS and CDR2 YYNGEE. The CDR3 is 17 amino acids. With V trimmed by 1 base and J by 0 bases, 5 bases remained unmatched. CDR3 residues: CASSVSSGGASTDTQYF. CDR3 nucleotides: TGTGCCAGCAGCGTATCCAGCGGGGGGGCTAGCACAGATACGCAGTATTTT.

The CDR3 DNA sequence: TGCGCCAGCAGCCAAGAGGGGACAGCGAAAGCTTTCTTT. Translated: CASSQEGTAKAFF. V is TRBV4-1 and J is TRBJ1-1; 7 positions agree with TRBD1. The CDR3 spans 13 residues. The V gene end was trimmed by 0 bases and the J gene end by 9 bases; junction bases not matched to a gene: 4. The germline V gene encodes CDR1 MGHRA and CDR2 YSYEKL.

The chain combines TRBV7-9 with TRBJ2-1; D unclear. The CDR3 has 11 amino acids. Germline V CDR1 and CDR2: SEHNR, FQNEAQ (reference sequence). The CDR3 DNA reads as TGTTCCACCTCCCCTTACAATGAGCAGTTCTTC. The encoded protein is CSTSPYNEQFF. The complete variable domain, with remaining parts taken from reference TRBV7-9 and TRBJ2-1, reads DTGVSQNPRHKITKRGQNVTFRCDPISEHNRLYWYRQTLGQGPEFLTYFQNEAQLEKSRLLSDRFSAERPKGSFSTLEIQRTEQGDSAMYLCSTSPYNEQFFGPGTRLTVL.

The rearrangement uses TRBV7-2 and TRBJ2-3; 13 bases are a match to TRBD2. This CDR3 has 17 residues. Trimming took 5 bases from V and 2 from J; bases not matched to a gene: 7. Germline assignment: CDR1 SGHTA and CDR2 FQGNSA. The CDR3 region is CASSARTSGGYTDTQYF. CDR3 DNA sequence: TGTGCCAGCAGCGCACGGACTAGCGGGGGCTACACAGATACGCAGTATTTT.

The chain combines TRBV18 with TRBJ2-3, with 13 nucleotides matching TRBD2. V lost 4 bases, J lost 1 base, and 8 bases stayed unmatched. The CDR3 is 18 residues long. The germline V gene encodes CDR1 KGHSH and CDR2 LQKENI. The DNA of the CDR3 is TGTGCCAGCTCACTGCGACTAGCGGGGGGCGATGGCACAGATACGCAGTATTTT. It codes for CASSLRLAGGDGTDTQYF.

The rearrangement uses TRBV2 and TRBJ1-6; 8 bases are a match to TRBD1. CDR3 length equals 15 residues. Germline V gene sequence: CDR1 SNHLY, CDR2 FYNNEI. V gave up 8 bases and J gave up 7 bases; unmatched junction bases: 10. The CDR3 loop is CASGTRWTGNSPLHF. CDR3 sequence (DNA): TGTGCCAGCGGGACCCGATGGACAGGGAATTCACCCCTCCACTTT.

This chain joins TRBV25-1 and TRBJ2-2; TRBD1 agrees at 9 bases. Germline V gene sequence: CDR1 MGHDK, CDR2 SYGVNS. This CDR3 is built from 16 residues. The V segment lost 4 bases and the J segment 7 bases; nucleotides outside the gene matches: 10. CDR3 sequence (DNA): TGTGCCAGCAGTGTTTTTAGGACAGGGGCGGTCGGGGAGCTGTTTTTT. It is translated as CASSVFRTGAVGELFF.

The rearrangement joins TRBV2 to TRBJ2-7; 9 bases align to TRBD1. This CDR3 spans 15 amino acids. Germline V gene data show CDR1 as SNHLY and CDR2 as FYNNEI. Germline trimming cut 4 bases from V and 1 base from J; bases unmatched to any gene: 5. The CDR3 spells CASSVAGTGSYEQYF. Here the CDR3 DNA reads TGTGCCAGCAGTGTCGCCGGGACAGGGTCCTACGAGCAGTACTTC.

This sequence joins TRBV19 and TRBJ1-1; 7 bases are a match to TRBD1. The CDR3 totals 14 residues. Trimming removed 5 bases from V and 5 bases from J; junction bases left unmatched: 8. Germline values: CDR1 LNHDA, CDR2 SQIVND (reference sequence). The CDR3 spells CASSWQGEKTEAFF. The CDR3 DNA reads TGTGCCAGTAGTTGGCAGGGGGAAAAAACTGAAGCTTTCTTT.

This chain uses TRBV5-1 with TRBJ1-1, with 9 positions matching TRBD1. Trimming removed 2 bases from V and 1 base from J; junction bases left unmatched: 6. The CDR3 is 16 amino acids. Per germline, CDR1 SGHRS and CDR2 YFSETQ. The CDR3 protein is CASSLGTGGWNTEAFF. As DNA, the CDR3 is TGCGCCAGCAGCTTAGGAACAGGGGGCTGGAACACTGAAGCTTTCTTT. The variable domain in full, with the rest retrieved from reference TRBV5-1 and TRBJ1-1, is KAGVTQTPRYLIKTRGQQVTLSCSPISGHRSVSWYQQTPGQGLQFLFEYFSETQRNKGNFPGRFSGRQFSNSRSEMNVSTLELGDSALYLCASSLGTGGWNTEAFFGQGTRLTVV.

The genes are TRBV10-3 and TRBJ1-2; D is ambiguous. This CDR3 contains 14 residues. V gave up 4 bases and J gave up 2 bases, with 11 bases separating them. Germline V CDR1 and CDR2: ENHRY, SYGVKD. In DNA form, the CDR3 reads TGTGCCATCAGTGGGTCGGGCGACAACTATGGCTACACCTTC. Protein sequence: CAISGSGDNYGYTF.

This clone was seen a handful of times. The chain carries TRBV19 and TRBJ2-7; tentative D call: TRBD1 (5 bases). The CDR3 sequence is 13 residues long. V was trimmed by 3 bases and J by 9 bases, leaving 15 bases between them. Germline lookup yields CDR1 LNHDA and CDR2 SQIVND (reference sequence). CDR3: CASSINPSTGQYF. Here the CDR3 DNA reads TGTGCCAGTAGTATCAATCCCTCTACAGGGCAGTACTTC.

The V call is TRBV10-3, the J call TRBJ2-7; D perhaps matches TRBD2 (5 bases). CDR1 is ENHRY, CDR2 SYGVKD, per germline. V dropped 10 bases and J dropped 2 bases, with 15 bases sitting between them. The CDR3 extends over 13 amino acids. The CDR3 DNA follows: TGTGCCACACGACCGGGAAAAACCTACGAGCAGTACTTC. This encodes CATRPGKTYEQYF.

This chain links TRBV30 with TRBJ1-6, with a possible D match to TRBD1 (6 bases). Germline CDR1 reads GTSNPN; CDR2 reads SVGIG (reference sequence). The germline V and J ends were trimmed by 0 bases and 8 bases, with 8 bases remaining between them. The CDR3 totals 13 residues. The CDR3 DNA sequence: TGTGCCTGGAGTGTATCAGGGGATTCACCCCTCCACTTT. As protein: CAWSVSGDSPLHF.

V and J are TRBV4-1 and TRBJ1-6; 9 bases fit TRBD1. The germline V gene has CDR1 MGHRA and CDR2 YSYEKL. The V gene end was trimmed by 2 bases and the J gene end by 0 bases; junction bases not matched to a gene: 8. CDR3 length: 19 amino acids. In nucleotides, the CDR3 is TGCGCCAGCAGCCAAACTCCGGGACAGGGAAGCTCCTATAATTCACCCCTCCACTTT. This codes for CASSQTPGQGSSYNSPLHF.

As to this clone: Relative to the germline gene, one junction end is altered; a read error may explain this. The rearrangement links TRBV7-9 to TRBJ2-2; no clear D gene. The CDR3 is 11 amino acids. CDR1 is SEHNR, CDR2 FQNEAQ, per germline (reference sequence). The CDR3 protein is CSSDWIGELFF. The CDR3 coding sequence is TGTTCCAGCGACTGGATCGGGGAGCTGTTTTTT.

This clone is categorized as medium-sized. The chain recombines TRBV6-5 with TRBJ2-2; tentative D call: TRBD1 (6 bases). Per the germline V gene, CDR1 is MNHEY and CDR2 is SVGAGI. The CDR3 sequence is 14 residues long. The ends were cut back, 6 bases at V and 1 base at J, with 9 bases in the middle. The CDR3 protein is CASSRDMNTGELFF. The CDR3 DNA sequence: TGTGCCAGCAGCAGGGACATGAACACCGGGGAGCTGTTTTTT.

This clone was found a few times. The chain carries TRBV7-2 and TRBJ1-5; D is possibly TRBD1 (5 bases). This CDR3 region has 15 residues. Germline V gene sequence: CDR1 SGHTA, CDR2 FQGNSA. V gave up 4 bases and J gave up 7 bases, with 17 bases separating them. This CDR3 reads CASSSEGGDLQPQHF. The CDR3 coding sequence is TGTGCCAGCAGCTCGGAGGGAGGGGATTTACAGCCCCAGCATTTT. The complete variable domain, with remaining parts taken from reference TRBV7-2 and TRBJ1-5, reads GAGVSQSPSNKVTEKGKDVELRCDPISGHTALYWYRQSLGQGLEFLIYFQGNSAPDKSGLPSDRFSAERTGGSVSTLTIQRTQQEDSAVYLCASSSEGGDLQPQHFGDGTRLSIL.